This TCR beta chain emerged from a study of T cells in Graves' hyperthyroidism and ophthalmopathy. General observations from the study: Blood also contained most expanded thyroid clonotypes above 0.001.

Under 3 months was the duration of disease in ophthalmopathy patients, who also had a Clinical Activity Score of at least 3 and a NOSPECS grade of at least 4. Exclusion of a patient resulted from uncontrolled infection, other autoimmune disease, pregnancy or lactation. The PBMCs studied were ones that came from 8 to 10 ml fresh peripheral blood. Germline lookup yields CDR1 SGHTS and CDR2 YDEGEE. Between the trimmed V and J ends, which lost 7 bases and 0 bases, there was a span of 19 bases. The CDR3 runs to 17 residues. RNA transcripts yielded amplified TCR beta CDR3 regions. During a first-round RT-PCR of the TCR CDR3, the HTBI primer set was used. TCRdb called the multiplex PCR reads again in MiXCR, with one record for every CDR3 protein. The profile shows over 350,000 distinct CDR3 sequences, 11% to 15% of them singletons. This clonotype was counted many times. Its antigen is unknown.

The source is a man aged 50-60 years with Graves' ophthalmopathy. Source material: blood. The chain recombines TRBV5-8 with TRBJ2-2; no clear D. CDR3: CASPPPRSTANTGELFF. The CDR3 nucleotides are TGTGCCAGCCCCCCCCCCCGCAGCACCGCGAACACCGGGGAGCTGTTTTTT.